This is a list of T cell receptor beta chains from one sample in a study of shared clonotypes between healthy human individuals. Using immunoSEQ multiplex PCR, the repertoire was profiled, and TCRdb retains in-frame clones only, with some absent. The sample has 2.3 million or so clones, approximately 95% seen once. Sequenced sample: naive CD4+ T cells from PBMCs. The receptor set was obtained from a man aged 18 to 35 in good health. Some clones in this sample may be carry-over from other donors' samples. CDR3s include the opening cysteine and the closing phenylalanine or tryptophan. The D gene is left open where the match is weak. Clone size appears in some rows only: once, few, many, or a class for an expanded clone.

clone size	V gene	D gene	J gene	CDR3 DNA	CDR3 protein
NA	TRBV14	TRBD2	TRBJ2-3	TGTGCCAGCAGCCAAGATTCAGGGTTCTTCGGGACTACCACAGATACGCAGTATTTT	CASSQDSGFFGTTTDTQYF
NA	TRBV30	TRBD2	TRBJ2-3	TGTGCCTGGAGTCTCGCTAGCGGAAACACAGATACGCAGTATTTT	CAWSLASGNTDTQYF
NA	TRBV6-5	TRBD1	TRBJ1-4	TGTGCCAGCAGTTACCAGGGGGGGGATGAAAAACTGTTTTTT	CASSYQGGDEKLFF
few	TRBV2	NA	TRBJ1-1	TGTGCCAGCAGTGAGGTGTCTTACACTGAAGCTTTCTTT	CASSEVSYTEAFF
NA	TRBV5-1	NA	TRBJ2-7	TGCGCCAGCAGCTTGTACTTCTCCTACGAGCAGTACTTC	CASSLYFSYEQYF
NA	TRBV9	NA	TRBJ2-7	TGTGCCAGCAGCTCCCAAATACAGGCGGTTAACGAGCAGTACTTC	CASSSQIQAVNEQYF
NA	TRBV7-9	NA	TRBJ1-5	TGTGCCAGCAGCTTAGGGGATAATCAGCCCCAGCATTTT	CASSLGDNQPQHF
NA	TRBV6-5	NA	TRBJ2-1	TGTGCCAGCAGTCCAGGCGCGGGAAGCTACAATGAGCAGTTCTTC	CASSPGAGSYNEQFF
NA	TRBV6-1	NA	TRBJ1-2	TGTGCCAGCAGTGATGGCGGCGCTAACTATGGCTACACCTTC	CASSDGGANYGYTF
NA	TRBV5-1	NA	TRBJ1-1	TGCGCCAGCAGCTTGGACCAGCCGAACACTGAAGCTTTCTTT	CASSLDQPNTEAFF
NA	TRBV18	TRBD1	TRBJ2-7	TGTGCCAGCTCACCACTCGGACAGGTATCCTACGAGCAGTACTTC	CASSPLGQVSYEQYF
NA	TRBV19	TRBD2	TRBJ2-1	TGTGCCAGTAGTCTCAGGACTAGCGGGAGGGCCCGGGCGGATGAGCAGTTCTTC	CASSLRTSGRARADEQFF
NA	TRBV30	NA	TRBJ2-7	TGTGCCTGGAGTGGTATAGATCCCTACGAGCAGTACTTC	CAWSGIDPYEQYF
NA	TRBV30	TRBD1	TRBJ1-5	TGTGCCTGGAGTGATTACAGGGGTGGGAATCAGCCCCAGCATTTT	CAWSDYRGGNQPQHF
NA	TRBV6-1	TRBD1	TRBJ2-1	TGTGCCAGCAGTGAATACCGGGACAGGGGGCGAGATGAGCAGTTCTTC	CASSEYRDRGRDEQFF
NA	TRBV11-2	NA	TRBJ1-2	TGTGCCAGCAGCTTAGCGCCGCGGGGGACTGGAGCTAACTATGGCTACACCTTC	CASSLAPRGTGANYGYTF
NA	TRBV5-1	TRBD2	TRBJ2-3	TGCGCCAGCAGCCCCCAGGGCGGGAGTCCCGATACGCAGTATTTT	CASSPQGGSPDTQYF
NA	TRBV14	NA	TRBJ1-1	TGTGCCAGCAACCCCCCGGGGGGGGGAAGGTACACTGAAGCTTTCTTT	CASNPPGGGRYTEAFF
NA	TRBV25-1	TRBD1	TRBJ1-1	TGTGCCAGCAGTGCGACAGGGGGCGGGGGCACTGAAGCTTTCTTT	CASSATGGGGTEAFF
NA	TRBV18	NA	TRBJ2-1	TGTGCCAGCCAACAATCCCCTGGCGATGAGCAGTTCTTC	CASQQSPGDEQFF
NA	TRBV6-6	NA	TRBJ2-1	TGTGCCAGCAGCCCTGAAGGGGGAGGGTCATACAATGAGCAGTTCTTC	CASSPEGGGSYNEQFF
NA	TRBV5-1	TRBD1	TRBJ1-4	TGCGCCAGCAGTTTGTCCGGGACAGGGGAAGGAAAACTGTTTTTT	CASSLSGTGEGKLFF
NA	TRBV6-5	NA	TRBJ1-2	TGTGCCAGCAGCCTCGACGGGGCGTATGGCTACACCTTC	CASSLDGAYGYTF
NA	TRBV7-9	NA	TRBJ2-1	TGTGCCAGCAGCTTAGTGCCTCTGTGGAACAATGAGCAGTTCTTC	CASSLVPLWNNEQFF
NA	TRBV6-1	NA	TRBJ1-6	TGTGCCAGCAGTGAAAGACCCGCAAGCTCCTATAATTCACCCCTCCACTTT	CASSERPASSYNSPLHF
NA	TRBV30	NA	TRBJ2-2	TGTGCTGGACAGCTGAACACCGGGGAGCTGTTTTTT	CAGQLNTGELFF
NA	TRBV5-1	TRBD1	TRBJ1-4	TGCGCCAGCAGCATGGGACAGGGGGAAAAACTGTTTTTT	CASSMGQGEKLFF
NA	TRBV28	TRBD1	TRBJ1-2	TGTGCCAGCAGTCCGACCCCGGGACAGGATGGCTACACCTTC	CASSPTPGQDGYTF
NA	TRBV7-6	NA	TRBJ2-5	TGTGCCAGCAGCTTAGGGGGTGGCGGGACCCAGTACTTC	CASSLGGGGTQYF
once	TRBV5-1	NA	TRBJ1-1	TGCGCCAGCAGCGTTGGGGTGGGTCTCGGTAATTTATGGACTGAAGCTTTCTTT	CASSVGVGLGNLWTEAFF
NA	TRBV28	NA	TRBJ1-2	TGTGCCAGCACAAGTTCGGGGGGCGGCTACACCTTC	CASTSSGGGYTF
NA	TRBV30	TRBD1	TRBJ1-1	TGTGCCTGGAGTGGGCGGGACAGTCAAAGGAACACTGAAGCTTTCTTT	CAWSGRDSQRNTEAFF
NA	TRBV11-2	TRBD2	TRBJ2-5	TGTGCCAGCAGCTTCGCTAGCGGGGAGACCCAGTACTTC	CASSFASGETQYF
once	TRBV5-1	TRBD1	TRBJ1-4	TGCGCCAGCAGCTTGGCCGGGGGACAGGAAAAACTGTTTTTT	CASSLAGGQEKLFF
NA	TRBV11-3	TRBD2	TRBJ2-7	TGTGCCAGCAGCCACGGGACTAGCGGGAATGCTAGTTACGAGCAGTACTTC	CASSHGTSGNASYEQYF
NA	TRBV4-2	NA	TRBJ2-7	TGTGCCAGCAGCCAAGTGCAACGAGCATACGAGCAGTACTTC	CASSQVQRAYEQYF
NA	TRBV2	TRBD2	TRBJ2-5	TGTGCCAGCGGCCTAGCGGGAGGGCAAGAGACCCAGTACTTC	CASGLAGGQETQYF
NA	TRBV30	TRBD2	TRBJ2-7	TGTGCCTGGAGTTTAATGGCGGGAGCTCCCTACGAGCAGTACTTC	CAWSLMAGAPYEQYF
NA	TRBV19	TRBD2	TRBJ2-3	TGTGCCAGTAGTCCACGGCGGGGAGGGTGGACCACAGATACGCAGTATTTT	CASSPRRGGWTTDTQYF
NA	TRBV19	NA	TRBJ1-5	TGTGCCAGTACTAAAGCCCCCCGCAGGGTGAGCAATCAGCCCCAGCATTTT	CASTKAPRRVSNQPQHF
NA	TRBV7-7	NA	TRBJ2-5	TGTGCCAGCAGCTTCCGCGCATGGGGGCAAGAGACCCAGTACTTC	CASSFRAWGQETQYF
NA	TRBV10-3	NA	TRBJ1-5	TGTGCCATCAGTGAACCCAGGGTAGGCCAGCCCCAGCATTTT	CAISEPRVGQPQHF